These 3 T cell receptor beta chains were sequenced from one sample in a study of cytotoxic CD8 clonotypes in ibrutinib-treated CLL. Only in-frame clones appear in the TCRdb table, and some are missing; sequencing was by immunoSEQ multiplex PCR. The sample contains approximately 350,000 clones, over 60% of which appear only once. The sequencing here drew on PBMCs, taken after 36 months of ibrutinib treatment. These TCRs come from a human donor with chronic lymphocytic leukemia.

This clone showed up just a few times. The chain uses TRBV6-5 and TRBJ2-7; the match to TRBD2 covers 11 bases. The J segment lost 4 bases and the V segment lost 6 bases, leaving 8 bases of the junction unmatched. The CDR3 runs 15 residues. The germline CDR1 and CDR2 sequences are MNHEY and SVGAGI. The CDR3 reads CASSSWTSGLYEQYF. CDR3 DNA sequence: TGTGCCAGCAGCTCCTGGACTAGCGGGCTGTACGAGCAGTACTTC.

This clone turned up a few times. The chain joins TRBV25-1 to TRBJ1-5; D uncertain. The germline V gene has CDR1 MGHDK and CDR2 SYGVNS. This CDR3 is built from 13 residues. V lost 4 bases to trimming and J lost 3 bases, with 7 bases between them. CDR3 in DNA: TGTGCCAGCAGTGGGGGTCACAATCAGCCCCAGCATTTT. Translating gives CASSGGHNQPQHF.

The V and J genes are TRBV5-8 and TRBJ2-7; the D is unclear. V shed 0 bases and J shed 5 bases, with 12 bases lying between them. Germline CDR1 is SGHTS and CDR2 is YDEGEE. There are 14 residues in the CDR3. CDR3 coding DNA: TGTGCCAGCAGCTTGGACCCGCCCCGGGACGAGCAGTACTTC. Its protein is CASSLDPPRDEQYF.